This T cell receptor (beta chain) is drawn from a study of shared clonotypes between healthy human individuals. V shed 7 bases, J shed 4 bases, and the junction held 11 bases outside the gene matches. Germline V CDR1 and CDR2: SEHNR, FQNEAQ (reference sequence). CDR3 length equals 17 residues. Assay used: immunoSEQ multiplex PCR; TCRdb lists only in-frame clones, some missing. The sample comprises fewer than 1.8 million clones, 98% of which are singletons, and over 0.3% rests with the top ten. The chain carries TRBV7-9 and TRBJ2-1; the match to TRBD2 covers 12 bases. This TCR was sampled from a man under 40 in good health. The sequenced sample consisted of naive CD4+ T cells sorted from blood. Specified subset: CD45RA+ positively selected. The CDR3 loop reads CASIVSSGRASYNEQFF. CDR3 coding DNA: TGTGCCAGCATCGTGTCTAGCGGGAGGGCCTCGTACAATGAGCAGTTCTTC.